This TCR beta chain is from a study of T cell repertoires in cytomegalovirus infection. At the level of the study: Signatures in public TCR beta sequences pointed to both CMV infection and matching HLA type. General observations from the study: Clonotypes of TCR beta that were HLA-C-restricted and CMV-specific dominated the ex vivo response. People with CMV and the relevant HLA were identified by cumulative public TCR beta family frequency.

In the case of this clonotype: What it recognizes is unknown.

TCRdb fed the reads into MiXCR, producing one record per CDR3 protein. The sample yields roughly 78,000 distinct CDR3 sequences, approximately 40% seen once. CDR1 and CDR2 (germline): LNHDA, SQIVND (reference sequence). The CDR3 has 13 amino acids. V lost 6 bases, J lost 5 bases, and 11 bases lay in between. J is TRBJ2-1 and V is TRBV19; possible D gene TRBD1, 5 bases. The material sequenced was CD8+ T cells from cultured PBMCs, taken from culture after CMV antigen stimulation. The receptor was derived from a human donor in good health (CMV status not recorded). Some clones in this sample may be carry-over from other donors' samples. This CDR3 is CASRWTPNNEQFF. DNA of the CDR3: TGTGCCAGTAGGTGGACACCTAACAATGAGCAGTTCTTC.